Included here is one TCR beta chain sequence, with context. Its cognate antigen has yet to be identified. Qualities for individual bases were not recorded, and no much larger clone is one base off. This entry is derived from a study of blood T cell repertoires in COVID-19 (dated by TCRdb to about 2020). Regarding the complete study: The collaborator samples originated in the United States, Italy and Spain and spanned the acute and convalescent phases of COVID-19. The samples were drawn from the first 160 participants of the ongoing ImmuneRACE study and from 950 to 1,500 subjects provided by 6 global collaborators. Deeply sampled blood TCRbeta repertoires from subjects exposed to, actively infected with, or recovered from COVID-19 were included in the dataset. The prospective study material was composed of cDNA or gDNA derived from T cells, B-cell-depleted T cells, or PBMCs. A de-identified subject ID, COVID-19 status, age in years and sex were almost always included in the sample metadata. Where available, HLA class I and class II types were obtained from metadata supplied by the sample provider rather than from assay-based typing. The repertoires were released in a freely available public database intended as a resource for research on the immune response to SARS-CoV-2. Results and caveats for the whole study, not just this receptor: Clinical and demographic metadata were provided uncurated, with the amount varying by source and participant.

The immunoSEQ Assay, a bias-controlled multiplex PCR, was used to amplify TCRbeta CDR3 regions from genomic DNA. Per the source publication's procedure: Within the assay, amplification of reference gene primers was used to estimate how many nucleated cells each sample contained. Sequence reads were collapsed and filtered to measure the absolute abundance of every unique TCRbeta CDR3 rearrangement. For each sample, productive Simpson clonality was calculated by taking the square root of Simpson's diversity index across productive rearrangements. The table was pulled from immuneACCESS by TCRdb, which kept in-frame rearrangements only. Such tables lose some clones; where checked, under half of the loss comes from unresolved V genes, and the rest has no known cause. V and J calls plus clone size are reproduced from that table; the DNA served to infer D and trimming. Across this sample there are under 150,000 clones, with around 88% seen only once. The ten largest account for around 2.3% of the sample.

The CDR3 runs 13 amino acids, cysteine and phenylalanine included. Only the CDR3 DNA is retained, 39 bases long and in frame from the first base. CDR1 is given as SGHDT and CDR2 as YYEEEE, both from the germline V gene. Relative to germline, V is 2 bases shorter and J is 4 bases shorter, with 9 bases between their ends. Participants in the prospective study were enrolled through a virtual design, were aged roughly 18 to 100 years, and lived in roughly 24 United States geographic areas. To assign participants to cohorts, the prospective study relied on clinical history that participants themselves reported in a screening survey and a study questionnaire. Recovered participants in ImmuneRACE Cohort 3 were defined as having two consecutive negative NP/OP PCR tests, clearance from a healthcare professional, or resolution of symptoms. In the prospective study, mobile phlebotomists collected whole blood, serum and a nasopharyngeal or oropharyngeal swab from each participant. Prospective study participants could optionally give additional blood draws and questionnaires over an approximately 2-month period. Blood samples from the prospective study were shipped frozen or at room temperature prior to DNA extraction.

The chain uses TRBV5-6 and TRBJ1-2; the D gene is perhaps TRBD1, on 6 matching bases. The sample comprised PBMCs or T cells enriched from blood (not recorded which). This clonotype was sampled from a woman between 45 and 65 years old who had recovered from COVID-19. The CDR3 has the sequence CASSLGQSYGYTF. The nucleotides read TGTGCCAGCAGCTTAGGACAGTCCTATGGCTACACCTTC.